One and the same sample provided the 23 T cell receptor beta chains below, sequenced in a study of T cells in Graves' hyperthyroidism and ophthalmopathy (dated by TCRdb to between 2017 and 2020). Library creation used multiplex PCR. Sequenced using an Illumina HiSeq 2000. The TCR beta CDR3 regions were amplified from RNA transcripts. The first round of RT-PCR for the TCR CDR3 was performed with the HTBI primer set and the Qiagen OneStep RT-PCR kit. TCRdb reworked the public reads: Q25 trimming with fastp, MiXCR clone assembly, productive beta chains retained. Every CDR3 protein is listed once, alongside the most common genes and DNA of its rows. The sample profile shows about half a million distinct CDR3 sequences; more than 15% of them were found once. The leading ten clones occupy 25% to 30% of the sample. Sequenced material: blood. Source of these receptors: a woman aged 25 to 45 with Graves' ophthalmopathy.

This clonotype was seen repeatedly, ten times or more. The J gene is TRBJ2-5, the V gene TRBV6-5; maybe TRBD1 (6 bases). The CDR3 totals 15 residues. Deletions cut 0 bases from V and 3 bases from J, with 11 bases between. Germline V CDR1 and CDR2: MNHEY, SVGAGI. The CDR3 DNA is TGTGCCAGCAGTTACTCGAGTAGGGGGAAAGAGACCCAGTACTTC. Translation gives CASSYSSRGKETQYF.

The table lists this clonotype with many counts. The V gene is TRBV19, the J gene TRBJ1-1; D may be TRBD1 (5 bases). This CDR3 has 15 amino acids. Germline CDR1 and CDR2: LNHDA and SQIVND (reference sequence). Trimming cost V 4 bases and J 3 bases, with 15 bases left between them. This CDR3 reads CASSTAWGGDTEAFF. CDR3 in DNA: TGTGCCAGTAGTACCGCGTGGGGAGGGGACACTGAAGCTTTCTTT.

The chain carries TRBV7-2 and TRBJ1-6; no clear D. Germline CDR1 reads SGHTA; CDR2 reads FQGNSA. The CDR3 runs 18 residues. Trimming cost V 4 bases and J 0 bases, with 16 bases left between them. The CDR3 reads CASSSVRVGSSYNSPLHF. The CDR3 DNA sequence: TGTGCCAGCAGCTCAGTACGCGTTGGAAGCTCCTATAATTCACCCCTCCACTTT.

This chain connects TRBV4-1 to TRBJ2-3, with 9 positions matching TRBD2. The CDR3 length is 15 residues. V lost 2 bases to trimming and J lost 4 bases; unmatched junction nucleotides: 4. Germline V lookup: CDR1 MGHRA, CDR2 YSYEKL. The CDR3 protein is CASSQLAGTADTQYF. CDR3 sequence (DNA): TGCGCCAGCAGCCAACTAGCGGGAACCGCAGATACGCAGTATTTT.

The genes are TRBV28 and TRBJ2-2, with D perhaps matching TRBD2 (5 bases). The V gene's germline CDR1 is MDHEN and CDR2 SYDVKM. The length of the CDR3 is 16 residues. Trimming left V 2 bases short and J 0 bases short, with 10 bases between. CDR3 nucleotides: TGTGCCAGCAGTTTACGGGAACTGACGAACACCGGGGAGCTGTTTTTT. Translated: CASSLRELTNTGELFF.

The chain couples TRBV4-3 to TRBJ2-1; 7 nucleotides align to TRBD1. The junction had 10 bases not matched to a gene; V was cut back by 5 bases and J by 9 bases. The germline gives CDR1 LGHNA, CDR2 YSLEER. The CDR3 totals 14 residues. CDR3 bases: TGCGCCAGCAGCTCCCTCTCCCCAGGGGGTGAGCAGTTCTTC. Translated, it gives CASSSLSPGGEQFF.

The V call is TRBV18, the J call TRBJ2-7; no clear D. Trimming removed 2 bases at V and 1 base at J, with 12 bases between. This CDR3 has 15 residues. Per germline, CDR1 KGHSH and CDR2 LQKENI. The CDR3 is CASSPSDDRSYEQYF. The CDR3, as DNA: TGTGCCAGCTCACCATCCGATGATCGTTCCTACGAGCAGTACTTC. The full variable domain, with the rest looked up from reference TRBV18 and TRBJ2-7, is NAGVMQNPRHLVRRRGQEARLRCSPMKGHSHVYWYRQLPEEGLKFMVYLQKENIIDESGMPKERFSAEFPKEGPSILRIQQVVRGDSAAYFCASSPSDDRSYEQYFGPGTRLTVT.

This clonotype has only a few counts. This rearrangement joins TRBV5-4 to TRBJ2-7; TRBD1 matches 7 bases. This CDR3 spans 14 amino acids. Unmatched junction bases numbered 5, after V lost 3 bases and J lost 2 bases. Germline V gives CDR1 SGHNT, CDR2 YYREEE (reference sequence). The CDR3, as DNA: TGTGCCAGCAGCTCATACAGGGGCCCCTACGAGCAGTACTTC. Its translation is CASSSYRGPYEQYF.

At least ten counts were recorded for this clonotype. This rearrangement joins TRBV20-1 to TRBJ1-5; 9 positions match TRBD1. Germline values: CDR1 DFQATT, CDR2 SNEGSKA (reference sequence). With 5 bases clipped from V and 3 bases from J, the junction kept 8 bases outside the gene matches. The CDR3 length is 15 residues. CDR3 sequence (DNA): TGCAGTGCTTACCCGGGACAGGGACCCAATCAGCCCCAGCATTTT. Translation: CSAYPGQGPNQPQHF.

This clonotype has just a few counts. V and J are TRBV20-1 and TRBJ2-1, with 10 bases aligning to TRBD2. The V and J ends lost 1 base and 12 bases, in that order; junction bases with no gene match: 9. Germline CDR1 and CDR2: DFQATT and SNEGSKA (reference sequence). The CDR3 sequence is 14 residues long. The CDR3 sequence: CSARAPTSGIRQFF. CDR3 nucleotide sequence: TGCAGTGCTAGAGCGCCCACTAGCGGGATACGGCAGTTCTTC.

In this sample, this clonotype turned up many times. The chain has TRBV2 and TRBJ2-5, with D possibly matching TRBD1 (5 bases). CDR1 and CDR2 from the germline V gene are SNHLY and FYNNEI. V was clipped by 2 bases and J by 2 bases, with 12 bases between them. The CDR3 is 15 amino acids. The CDR3 protein is CASSEQGLPQETQYF. The CDR3 DNA follows: TGTGCCAGCAGTGAACAGGGTCTACCACAAGAGACCCAGTACTTC. Filled out from reference TRBV2 and TRBJ2-5, the complete variable domain reads EPEVTQTPSHQVTQMGQEVILRCVPISNHLYFYWYRQILGQKVEFLVSFYNNEISEKSEIFDDQFSVERPDGSNFTLKIRSTKLEDSAMYFCASSEQGLPQETQYFGPGTRLLVL.

This clonotype appeared a few times. The chain carries TRBV28 and TRBJ2-7; D remains unclear. The CDR3 runs to 11 residues. V lost 10 bases and J lost 3, with 10 bases in between. Germline V gene lookup returns CDR1 MDHEN and CDR2 SYDVKM. The chain's CDR3 is CATNSFYEQYF. The CDR3 coding sequence is TGTGCCACCAACAGTTTCTACGAGCAGTACTTC.

In this sample, this clonotype turned up many times. The chain has TRBV28 and TRBJ1-1; D uncertain. Germline V CDR1 and CDR2: MDHEN, SYDVKM. The CDR3 totals 12 residues. Between the trimmed V and J ends, which lost 5 bases and 8 bases, there was a span of 12 bases. In DNA, the CDR3 is TGTGCCAGCAGTCCCCATGGACGGGAAGCTTTCTTT. Translated: CASSPHGREAFF. The variable domain in full, completed from reference TRBV28 and TRBJ1-1, reads DVKVTQSSRYLVKRTGEKVFLECVQDMDHENMFWYRQDPGLGLRLIYFSYDVKMKEKGDIPEGYSVSREKKERFSLILESASTNQTSMYLCASSPHGREAFFGQGTRLTVV.

Many counts were recorded for this clonotype. The chain links TRBV6-5 to TRBJ2-7, with a possible D match to TRBD1 (5 bases). The V and J ends lost 0 bases and 2 bases respectively, with 11 bases between them. Germline CDR1 is MNHEY and CDR2 is SVGAGI. CDR3 size: 15 residues. Here the CDR3 reads CASSYSRQGTYEQYF. In DNA, the CDR3 is TGTGCCAGCAGTTACTCGAGGCAGGGAACCTACGAGCAGTACTTC.

In its sample, this clonotype was seen a few times. The gene calls are TRBV10-2 and TRBJ2-5, with D perhaps given as TRBD1 or TRBD2 (5 bases each). Germline CDR1 is WSHSY and CDR2 is SAAADI. V was shortened by 0 bases and J by 2 bases, with 16 bases between the two germline ends. This CDR3 comprises 17 residues. The CDR3 loop reads CASSESGTVLGQETQYF. CDR3 nucleotides: TGCGCCAGCAGTGAGTCGGGGACGGTGTTAGGTCAAGAGACCCAGTACTTC.

This clonotype was picked up a small number of times. The CDR3: CASWGSGSKYEQYF. DNA of the CDR3: TGTGCCAGCTGGGGTAGCGGGAGTAAGTACGAGCAGTACTTC. The chain recombines TRBV28 with TRBJ2-7; 9 nucleotides match TRBD2. The V gene end was trimmed by 8 bases and the J gene end by 4 bases; junction bases not matched to a gene: 9. This CDR3 comprises 14 residues. Germline CDR1 reads MDHEN; CDR2 reads SYDVKM.

This clonotype was counted ten times or more. The V gene is TRBV5-6, the J gene TRBJ2-7; the D is unclear. Germline V gives CDR1 SGHDT, CDR2 YYEEEE. The germline V and J ends were trimmed by 4 bases and 2 bases, with 16 bases remaining between them. The CDR3 spans 15 residues. CDR3 region: CASSPQRTRTYEQYF. The CDR3 nucleotides read TGTGCCAGCAGCCCACAAAGGACCCGAACCTACGAGCAGTACTTC. Supplemented by reference TRBV5-6 and TRBJ2-7, the full variable domain reads DAGVTQSPTHLIKTRGQQVTLRCSPKSGHDTVSWYQQALGQGPQFIFQYYEEEERQRGNFPDRFSGHQFPNYSSELNVNALLLGDSALYLCASSPQRTRTYEQYFGPGTRLTVT.

This clonotype was detected many times. This chain connects TRBV7-9 to TRBJ2-5; D is uncertain. Looked up from germline, CDR1 is SEHNR and CDR2 is FQNEAQ (reference sequence). Trimming cost V 6 bases and J 5 bases, with 7 bases left between them. The CDR3 covers 11 residues. Here the CDR3 DNA reads TGTGCCAGCAGTTCCCCCGAGACCCAGTACTTC. It is translated as CASSSPETQYF. The full variable domain, its missing parts supplied by reference TRBV7-9 and TRBJ2-5, is DTGVSQNPRHKITKRGQNVTFRCDPISEHNRLYWYRQTLGQGPEFLTYFQNEAQLEKSRLLSDRFSAERPKGSFSTLEIQRTEQGDSAMYLCASSSPETQYFGPGTRLLVL.

This clonotype has ten or more counts. At one end, the junction sequence differs from germline, possibly due to a read error. The rearrangement joins TRBV4-2 to TRBJ2-3, with 7 bases identical to TRBD2. The CDR3 is made up of 16 amino acids. Looked up from germline, CDR1 is LGHNA and CDR2 is YNFKEQ. Written as DNA, the CDR3 is TGCGCCAGCAGCCAAGTTCTAGCGGCTGACACAGATACGCAGTATTTT. It yields the protein CASSQVLAADTDTQYF.

The table lists this clonotype with a few counts. The genes are TRBV5-6 and TRBJ1-6; a weak D match, TRBD1 (5 bases). The V end was cut by 7 bases, the J end by 5 bases, with 13 bases between. The CDR3 loop spans 14 amino acids. Germline CDR1 is SGHDT and CDR2 is YYEEEE. CDR3 protein: CASGLPGHNSPLHF. Written as DNA, the CDR3 is TGTGCCAGCGGCCTTCCGGGGCATAATTCACCCCTCCACTTT.

This clonotype was detected ten times or more. This chain connects TRBV7-9 to TRBJ2-3; either TRBD1 or TRBD2 may supply D (7 bases each). There are 14 residues in the CDR3. The V end lost 3 bases, the J end lost 4 bases, and 11 bases lay between the germline ends. Germline CDR1 is SEHNR and CDR2 is FQNEAQ (reference sequence). This chain's CDR3 is CASSFPGGADTQYF. In DNA, the CDR3 is TGTGCCAGCAGCTTCCCAGGGGGGGCAGATACGCAGTATTTT. Full variable domain (missing parts from reference TRBV7-9 and TRBJ2-3): DTGVSQNPRHKITKRGQNVTFRCDPISEHNRLYWYRQTLGQGPEFLTYFQNEAQLEKSRLLSDRFSAERPKGSFSTLEIQRTEQGDSAMYLCASSFPGGADTQYFGPGTRLTVL.

CDR3 region: CASSFLGSSTDTQYF. CDR3 nucleotide sequence: TGCGCCAGCAGCTTCCTGGGGTCTAGCACAGATACGCAGTATTTT. The V call is TRBV5-1, the J call TRBJ2-3; no reliable D call. With 2 bases removed from V and 0 bases from J, the gap between germline ends came to 10 bases. Germline V gene data show CDR1 as SGHRS and CDR2 as YFSETQ. The CDR3 loop spans 15 amino acids.

This clonotype was observed many times. The chain combines TRBV30 with TRBJ1-1; TRBD1 matches at 8 bases. Germline loops: CDR1 GTSNPN, CDR2 SVGIG (reference sequence). With V trimmed by 8 bases and J by 5 bases, 10 bases remained unmatched. The CDR3 sequence is 13 residues long. The CDR3 nucleotides are TGTGCCGGAGACGCAGGGGGCCGGACTGAAGCTTTCTTT. It translates to CAGDAGGRTEAFF. Full variable domain (rest looked up from reference TRBV30 and TRBJ1-1): SQTIHQWPATLVQPVGSPLSLECTVEGTSNPNLYWYRQAAGRGLQLLFYSVGIGQISSEVPQNLSASRPQDRQFILSSKKLLLSDSGFYLCAGDAGGRTEAFFGQGTRLTVV.